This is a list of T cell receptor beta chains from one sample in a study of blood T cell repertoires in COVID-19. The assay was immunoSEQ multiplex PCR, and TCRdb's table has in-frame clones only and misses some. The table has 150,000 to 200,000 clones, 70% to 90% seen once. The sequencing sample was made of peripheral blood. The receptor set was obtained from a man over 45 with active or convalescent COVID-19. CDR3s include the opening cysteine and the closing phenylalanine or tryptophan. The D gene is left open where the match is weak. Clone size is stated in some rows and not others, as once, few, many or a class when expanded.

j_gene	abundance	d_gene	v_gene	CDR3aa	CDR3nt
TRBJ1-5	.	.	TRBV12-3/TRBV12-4	CASSRRVNQPQHF	TGTGCCAGCAGCAGACGGGTCAATCAGCCCCAGCATTTT
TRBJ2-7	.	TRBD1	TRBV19	CASRPGQGAVEQYF	TGTGCCAGCCGCCCGGGACAGGGGGCTGTTGAGCAGTACTTC
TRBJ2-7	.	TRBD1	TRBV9	CASSAFWTGQYEQYF	TGTGCCAGCAGCGCTTTCTGGACAGGGCAATACGAGCAGTACTTC
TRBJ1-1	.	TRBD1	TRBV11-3	CASSLGPRGQTEAFF	TGTGCCAGCAGCTTAGGGCCCAGGGGGCAAACTGAAGCTTTCTTT
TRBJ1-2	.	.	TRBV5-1	CASSLAPTENYGYTF	TGCGCCAGCAGCTTGGCACCGACAGAAAACTATGGCTACACCTTC
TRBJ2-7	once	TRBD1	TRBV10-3	CAISEGQVQYEQYF	TGTGCCATCAGTGAGGGACAGGTACAATACGAGCAGTACTTC
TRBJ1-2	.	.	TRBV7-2	CASSLNGGSSYTF	TGTGCCAGCAGCTTAAATGGAGGGAGCAGCTACACCTTC
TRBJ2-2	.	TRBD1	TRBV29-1	CSVGQGTGELFF	TGCAGCGTGGGACAGGGTACCGGGGAGCTGTTTTTT
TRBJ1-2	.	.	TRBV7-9	CASTPEGANYGYTF	TGTGCCAGCACCCCCGAGGGGGCTAACTATGGCTACACCTTC
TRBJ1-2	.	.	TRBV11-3	CASSSSVLTGDGYTF	TGTGCCAGCAGCTCCTCCGTCCTTACGGGAGATGGCTACACCTTC
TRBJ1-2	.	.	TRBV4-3	CASSQEVGRGYGYTF	TGCGCCAGCAGCCAAGAGGTTGGCAGGGGCTATGGCTACACCTTC
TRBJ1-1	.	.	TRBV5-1	CASSLSSNTEAFF	TGCGCCAGCAGCTTGAGCTCGAACACTGAAGCTTTCTTT
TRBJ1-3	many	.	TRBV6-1	CASSEAGSSAGQAGNTIYF	TGTGCCAGCAGTGAAGCTGGGAGCAGCGCAGGCCAAGCCGGAAACACCATATATTTT
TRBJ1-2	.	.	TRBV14	CASSQGKNSYSGYTF	TGTGCCAGCAGCCAAGGAAAAAACAGTTATAGTGGCTACACCTTC
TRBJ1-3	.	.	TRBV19	CASTRQVSGNTIYF	TGTGCCAGTACTCGACAAGTCTCTGGAAACACCATATATTTT
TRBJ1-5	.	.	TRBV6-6	CASSYPRENQPQHF	TGTGCCAGCAGTTACCCCAGGGAAAATCAGCCCCAGCATTTT
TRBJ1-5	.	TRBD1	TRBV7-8	CASSDDRGQNQPQHF	TGTGCCAGCAGCGATGACAGGGGTCAGAATCAGCCCCAGCATTTT
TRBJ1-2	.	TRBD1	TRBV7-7	CASSLVGTANYGYTF	TGTGCTAGCAGCTTAGTAGGGACAGCTAACTATGGCTACACCTTC
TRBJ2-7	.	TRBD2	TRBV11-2	CASSWGLAGAEQYF	TGTGCCAGCAGCTGGGGACTAGCGGGAGCTGAGCAGTACTTC
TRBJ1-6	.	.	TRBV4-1	CASSQDRGWPPLHF	TGCGCCAGCAGCCAAGATAGAGGTTGGCCACCCCTCCACTTT
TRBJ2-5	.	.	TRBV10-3	CAISPSLETQYF	TGTGCCATCAGCCCGTCACTAGAGACCCAGTACTTC
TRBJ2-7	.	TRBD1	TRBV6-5	CASSPDRGAIYEQYF	TGTGCCAGCAGTCCGGACAGGGGGGCTATCTACGAGCAGTACTTC
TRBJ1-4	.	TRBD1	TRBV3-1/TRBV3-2	CASSQDGQGAYSTNEKLFF	TGTGCCAGCAGCCAGGATGGACAGGGGGCCTACTCAACTAATGAAAAACTGTTTTTT
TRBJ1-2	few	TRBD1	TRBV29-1	CSVGGGGGYTF	TGCAGCGTTGGAGGGGGCGGTGGCTACACCTTC
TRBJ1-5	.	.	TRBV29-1	CSIRTGNQPQHF	TGCAGCATAAGGACAGGCAATCAGCCCCAGCATTTT
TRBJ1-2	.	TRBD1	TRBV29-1	CSAGTGDSNYGYTF	TGCAGCGCCGGGACAGGGGATTCTAACTATGGCTACACCTTC
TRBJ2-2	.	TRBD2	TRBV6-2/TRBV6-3	CASSYSGLAWNTGELFF	TGTGCCAGCAGTTATTCGGGACTAGCCTGGAACACCGGGGAGCTGTTTTTT
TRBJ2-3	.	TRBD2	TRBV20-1	CSASGLAGGTTDTQYF	TGCAGTGCTAGTGGCCTAGCGGGGGGGACCACAGATACGCAGTATTTT
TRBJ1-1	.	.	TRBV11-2	CASSLAGYTEAFF	TGTGCCAGCAGCTTAGCGGGATACACTGAAGCTTTCTTT
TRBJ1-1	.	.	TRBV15	CATSRDQGMTEAFF	TGTGCCACCAGCAGAGATCAGGGGATGACTGAAGCTTTCTTT
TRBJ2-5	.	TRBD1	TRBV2	CASSSTGGQGETQYF	TGTGCCAGCAGTTCTACAGGGGGCCAAGGAGAGACCCAGTACTTC
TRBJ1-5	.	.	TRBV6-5	CASGREGQPQHF	TGTGCCAGCGGGAGGGAGGGTCAGCCCCAGCATTTT
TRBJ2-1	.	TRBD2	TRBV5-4	CASSLPAGGPGAGNEQFF	TGTGCCAGCAGCTTGCCAGCGGGAGGGCCCGGGGCGGGGAATGAGCAGTTCTTC
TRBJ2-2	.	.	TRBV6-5	CASREAGHFTGELFF	TGTGCCAGCAGAGAGGCGGGGCATTTCACCGGGGAGCTGTTTTTT
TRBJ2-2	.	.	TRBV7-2	CASSWRRANTGELFF	TGTGCCAGCAGCTGGAGGAGGGCAAACACCGGGGAGCTGTTTTTT
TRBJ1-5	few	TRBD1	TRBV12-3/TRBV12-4	CASMLRGQAQHF	TGTGCCAGCATGCTAAGGGGGCAGGCCCAGCATTTT
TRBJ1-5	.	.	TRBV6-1	CASSEARQLPQHF	TGTGCCAGCAGTGAAGCTCGACAGCTGCCCCAGCATTTT
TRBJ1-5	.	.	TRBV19	CASSIDHRQPQHF	TGTGCCAGTAGTATAGATCACAGACAGCCCCAGCATTTT
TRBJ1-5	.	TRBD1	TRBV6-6	CASLQGAPSNQPQHF	TGTGCCAGCTTACAGGGGGCCCCCTCCAATCAGCCCCAGCATTTT
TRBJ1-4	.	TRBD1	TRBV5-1	CASSISGGHEKLFF	TGCGCCAGCAGCATCTCAGGGGGCCATGAAAAACTGTTTTTT
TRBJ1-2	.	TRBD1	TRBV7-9	CASSVGGAGYGYTF	TGTGCCAGCAGCGTAGGGGGCGCCGGCTATGGCTACACCTTC
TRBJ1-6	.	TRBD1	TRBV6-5	CASSYDWGQGFSPLHF	TGTGCCAGCAGTTACGACTGGGGACAGGGCTTTTCACCCCTCCACTTT
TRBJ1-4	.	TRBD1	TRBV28	CASSLGQYEKLFF	TGTGCCAGCAGTTTGGGACAGTATGAAAAACTGTTTTTT
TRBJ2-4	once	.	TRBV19	CASSAPAESKNIQYF	TGTGCCAGTAGTGCTCCCGCCGAGTCCAAAAACATTCAGTACTTC
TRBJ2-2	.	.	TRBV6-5	CASTVGAGELFF	TGTGCCAGCACAGTGGGCGCCGGGGAGCTGTTTTTT
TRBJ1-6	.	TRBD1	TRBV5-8	CASSVRDRESLHF	TGTGCCAGCAGCGTGAGGGACAGGGAGTCCCTCCACTTT
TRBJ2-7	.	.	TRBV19	CASSIYRETYEQYF	TGTGCCAGTAGTATCTACAGGGAAACCTACGAGCAGTACTTC
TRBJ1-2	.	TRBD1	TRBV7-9	CASSLGARGLDGYTF	TGTGCCAGCAGCTTAGGTGCCAGGGGGCTCGATGGCTACACCTTC
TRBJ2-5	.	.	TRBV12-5	CASGPGAETQYF	TGTGCTAGTGGTCCCGGAGCGGAGACCCAGTACTTC
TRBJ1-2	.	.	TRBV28	CASSPKGRGADYGYTF	TGTGCCAGCAGTCCTAAGGGGCGGGGGGCCGACTATGGCTACACCTTC
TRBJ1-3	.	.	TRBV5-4	CASSIAQGSGNTIYF	TGTGCCAGCAGCATCGCCCAGGGTTCTGGAAACACCATATATTTT
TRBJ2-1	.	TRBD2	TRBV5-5	CASSARLAGEGSLSEQFF	TGTGCCAGCAGCGCACGACTAGCGGGAGAGGGGAGTTTGAGTGAGCAGTTCTTC
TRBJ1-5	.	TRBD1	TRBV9	CASSAGTGQGGNQPQHF	TGTGCCAGCAGCGCTGGGACAGGGCAGGGAGGGAATCAGCCCCAGCATTTT
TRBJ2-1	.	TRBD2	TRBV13	CASSTITSGTYNEQFF	TGTGCCAGCAGCACCATAACTAGCGGCACCTACAATGAGCAGTTCTTC
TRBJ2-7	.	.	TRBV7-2	CASSVSVSYEQYF	TGTGCCAGCAGCGTAAGCGTCAGCTACGAGCAGTACTTC